What follows is one TCR beta chain and its context. Assay used: immunoSEQ multiplex PCR; TCRdb lists only in-frame clones, some missing. The data contain more than 95,000 clones, around 90% of them singletons. The CDR3 has 13 residues. From germline, CDR1 is SGHDT and CDR2 YYEEEE. Trimming at V came to 3 bases and at J to 5 bases, leaving 4 bases not matched to a gene. The data are from a study of cytomegalovirus exposure and HLA in healthy donors. The V gene is TRBV5-6, the J gene TRBJ2-7; 8 bases match TRBD1. The clonotype originates from a woman between 18 and 30 years old in good health and CMV-seronegative. The specimen sequenced was PBMCs. CDR3 sequence (DNA): TGTGCCAGCAGCTATGACAGGGGCAACGAGCAGTACTTC. Its translation: CASSYDRGNEQYF.